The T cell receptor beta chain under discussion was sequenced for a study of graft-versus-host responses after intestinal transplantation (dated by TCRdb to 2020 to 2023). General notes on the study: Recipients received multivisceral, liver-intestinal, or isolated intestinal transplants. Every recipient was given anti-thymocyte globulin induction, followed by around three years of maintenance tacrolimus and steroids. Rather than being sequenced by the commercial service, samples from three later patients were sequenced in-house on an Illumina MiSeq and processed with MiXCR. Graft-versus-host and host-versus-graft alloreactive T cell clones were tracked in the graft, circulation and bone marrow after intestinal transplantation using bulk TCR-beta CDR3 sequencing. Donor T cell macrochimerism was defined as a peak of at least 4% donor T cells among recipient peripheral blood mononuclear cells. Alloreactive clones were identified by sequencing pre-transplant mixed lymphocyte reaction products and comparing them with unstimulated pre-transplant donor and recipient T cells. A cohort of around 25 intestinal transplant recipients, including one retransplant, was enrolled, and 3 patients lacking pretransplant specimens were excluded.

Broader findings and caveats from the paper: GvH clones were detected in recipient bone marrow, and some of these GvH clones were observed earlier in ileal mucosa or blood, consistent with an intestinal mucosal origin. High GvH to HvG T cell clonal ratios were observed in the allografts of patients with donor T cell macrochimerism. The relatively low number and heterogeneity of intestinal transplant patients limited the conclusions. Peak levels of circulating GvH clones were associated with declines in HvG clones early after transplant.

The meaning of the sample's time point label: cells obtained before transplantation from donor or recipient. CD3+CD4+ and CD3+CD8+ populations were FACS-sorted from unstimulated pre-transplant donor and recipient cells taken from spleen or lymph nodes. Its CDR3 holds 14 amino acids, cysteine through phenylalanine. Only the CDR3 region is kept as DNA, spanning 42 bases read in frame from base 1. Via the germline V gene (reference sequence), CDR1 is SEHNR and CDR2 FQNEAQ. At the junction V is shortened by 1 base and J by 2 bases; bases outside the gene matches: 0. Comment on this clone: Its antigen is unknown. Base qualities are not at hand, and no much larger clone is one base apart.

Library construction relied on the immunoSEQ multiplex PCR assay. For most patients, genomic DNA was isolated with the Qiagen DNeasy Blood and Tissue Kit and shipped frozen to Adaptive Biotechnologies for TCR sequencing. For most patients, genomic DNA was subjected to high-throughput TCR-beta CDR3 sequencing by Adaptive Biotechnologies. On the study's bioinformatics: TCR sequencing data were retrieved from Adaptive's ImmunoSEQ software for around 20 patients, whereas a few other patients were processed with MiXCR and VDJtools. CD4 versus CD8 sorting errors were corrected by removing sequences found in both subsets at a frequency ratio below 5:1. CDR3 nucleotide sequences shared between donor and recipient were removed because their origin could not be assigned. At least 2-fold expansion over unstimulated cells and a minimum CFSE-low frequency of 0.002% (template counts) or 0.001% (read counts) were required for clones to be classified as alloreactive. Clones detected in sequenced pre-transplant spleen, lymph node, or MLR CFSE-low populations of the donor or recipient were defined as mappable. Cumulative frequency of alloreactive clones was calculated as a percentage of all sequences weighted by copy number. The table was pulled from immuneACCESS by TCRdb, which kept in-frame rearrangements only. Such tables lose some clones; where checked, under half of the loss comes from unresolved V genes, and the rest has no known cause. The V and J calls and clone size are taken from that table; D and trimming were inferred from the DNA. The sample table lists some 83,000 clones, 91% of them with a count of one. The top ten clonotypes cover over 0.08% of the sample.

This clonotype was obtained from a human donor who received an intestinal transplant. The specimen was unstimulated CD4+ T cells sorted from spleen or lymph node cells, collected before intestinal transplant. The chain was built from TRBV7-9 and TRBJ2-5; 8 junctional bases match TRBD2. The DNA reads TGTGCCAGCAGCTTAGGCGGGGGGCAAGAGACCCAGTACTTC. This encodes CASSLGGGQETQYF. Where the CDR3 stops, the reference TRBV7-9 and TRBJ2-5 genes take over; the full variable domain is DTGVSQNPRHKITKRGQNVTFRCDPISEHNRLYWYRQTLGQGPEFLTYFQNEAQLEKSRLLSDRFSAERPKGSFSTLEIQRTEQGDSAMYLCASSLGGGQETQYFGPGTRLLVL.